The 8 T cell receptor beta chains reported below all come from one sample, sequenced in a study of T cell responses to AZD1222 COVID-19 vaccine. Profiled with immunoSEQ multiplex PCR; TCRdb holds only in-frame clones, not every one. The repertoire holds roughly 150,000 clones, over 80% seen once, with under 4% in the top ten. The sample here was peripheral blood, taken 28 days after the second AZD1222 dose. The receptors come from an adult who received the AZD1222 COVID-19 vaccine.

This clone appeared a single time. The chain employs TRBV18 and TRBJ2-2; TRBD1 matches 8 bases. V shed 5 bases and J 1 base; nucleotides not matched to a gene: 9. CDR1 is KGHSH, CDR2 LQKENI, per germline. This CDR3 spans 17 amino acids. The DNA for the CDR3 is TGTGCCAGCTCAGCTCTGACCGGGACAGGGAACACCGGGGAGCTGTTTTTT. This gives the protein CASSALTGTGNTGELFF.

This rearrangement joins TRBV7-9 to TRBJ2-7; D unresolved. CDR1 is SEHNR and CDR2 is FQNEAQ in the germline V gene (reference sequence). V was clipped by 1 base and J by 5 bases, with 6 bases between them. The CDR3 has 12 amino acids. CDR3 sequence: CASSLVGDEQYF. The CDR3 DNA reads TGTGCCAGCAGCTTAGTTGGGGACGAGCAGTACTTC.

Only one count was recorded for this clone. The V gene is TRBV7-9, the J gene TRBJ2-5; no definite D call. V was shortened by 2 bases and J by 6 bases, with 10 bases between the two germline ends. The CDR3 runs to 13 residues. Germline values: CDR1 SEHNR, CDR2 FQNEAQ (reference sequence). CDR3 region: CASSLTQRKTQYF. CDR3 bases: TGTGCCAGCAGCTTAACCCAAAGAAAGACCCAGTACTTC.

The chain links TRBV20-1 to TRBJ2-1; D is uncertain. V dropped 3 bases and J dropped 7 bases, with 4 bases sitting between them. Germline V gene sequence: CDR1 DFQATT, CDR2 SNEGSKA (reference sequence). The CDR3 runs 10 residues. The CDR3 DNA reads as TGCAGTGCTAGCCCTAATGAGCAGTTCTTC. Translated: CSASPNEQFF.

The rearrangement joins TRBV10-3 to TRBJ1-5; no reliable D call. Germline V gene lookup returns CDR1 ENHRY and CDR2 SYGVKD. V lost 0 bases and J lost 1, with 13 bases in between. The length of the CDR3 is 17 residues. The CDR3 sequence is CAISESGKAGSNQPQHF. In nucleotides, the CDR3 is TGTGCCATCAGTGAGTCGGGGAAGGCTGGGAGCAATCAGCCCCAGCATTTT.

This clone showed up just once. J is TRBJ1-4 and V is TRBV30; a possible D gene is TRBD1 (5 bases). The CDR3 is made up of 11 amino acids. V was shortened by 3 bases and J by 14 bases, with 13 bases between the two germline ends. The V gene's germline CDR1 is GTSNPN and CDR2 SVGIG (reference sequence). The CDR3, as DNA: TGTGCCTGGAGGTCGGGACCTAATCTGTTTTTT. Translation: CAWRSGPNLFF.

This chain connects TRBV15 to TRBJ1-2, with TRBD1 as a possible D gene (5 bases). Trimming took 0 bases from V and 8 from J, leaving 16 bases between them. The CDR3 sequence is 15 residues long. Germline V gene sequence: CDR1 LNHNV, CDR2 YYDKDF (reference sequence). This chain's CDR3 is CATSRDSEPGRGYTF. The CDR3 DNA reads as TGTGCCACCAGCAGAGACTCCGAACCAGGGCGCGGCTACACCTTC.

This rearrangement joins TRBV19 to TRBJ1-5; 9 nucleotides align to TRBD1. With V trimmed by 10 bases and J by 4 bases, 11 bases remained unmatched. Germline lookup yields CDR1 LNHDA and CDR2 SQIVND (reference sequence). The CDR3 covers 15 residues. This chain's CDR3 is CATKPQGAANQPQHF. The CDR3 nucleotides are TGTGCCACCAAACCACAGGGGGCGGCAAATCAGCCCCAGCATTTT.